Listed below are T cell receptor beta chains from one sample, sequenced in a study of T cells after yellow fever vaccination. TCRdb fed the 5' RACE reads into MiXCR, producing one record per CDR3 protein. The sample yields under 400,000 distinct CDR3 sequences, roughly 10% seen once. The sample in question was PBMCs, obtained on the day of the first yellow fever vaccination. All receptors derive from a man between 18 and 29 years old who received the YFV17D yellow fever vaccine. CDR3s leave out the opening cysteine and the closing phenylalanine or tryptophan.

16 TRBJ2-5 TRBV11-2 ASSLRAGGLAVQETQY
11 TRBJ1-5 TRBV7-2 ASSLGQDQPQH
12 TRBJ1-1 TRBV12-3/TRBV12-4 ASSLSTRGTEAF
14 TRBJ2-1 TRBV9 ASSAVGWDRDLEQF
13 TRBJ1-6 TRBV27 ASSIRGQVGSPLH
13 TRBJ2-1 TRBV20-1 SGLTGGDPSNEQF
14 TRBJ2-7 TRBV23-1 ASRPGVVNGQYEQY
16 TRBJ2-2 TRBV6-2/TRBV6-3 ASSFSWGLQKDTGELF
13 TRBJ2-5 TRBV10-2 ASSLRLTSRETQY
11 TRBJ2-7 TRBV7-2 ASTQTGAREQY
12 TRBJ2-1 TRBV29-1 SFGAAGTGNEQF
11 TRBJ1-5 TRBV20-1 ASRGSSNQPQH
14 TRBJ2-3 TRBV20-1 SAERCCGALGDTQY
12 TRBJ1-6 TRBV7-2 ASSRDPNNSPLH
12 TRBJ2-6 TRBV27 ASRSEGGANVLT
12 TRBJ1-1 TRBV4-1 ASSRLQPNTEAF